The 28 T cell receptor beta chains below come from one sample, sequenced in a study of tumor-infiltrating lymphocytes in oesophageal squamous cell carcinoma. TCRdb itself ran the PCR reads through MiXCR, one entry per CDR3 protein. The sample carries approximately 22,000 distinct CDR3 sequences, roughly 32% recorded once. The sample taken for sequencing was esophageal tumor tissue. These receptors came from a female donor with esophageal squamous cell carcinoma.

By share, this clonotype ranks as medium-sized. In nucleotides, the CDR3 is TGTGCAGGGAAGGGCAGGGGGTATAACGAGCAGTACTTC. Its translation: CAGKGRGYNEQYF. V usage is TRBV6-1 and J usage is TRBJ2-7; 7 nucleotides align to TRBD1. CDR1 is MNHNS and CDR2 is SASEGT in the germline V gene. The CDR3 length is 13 residues.

This clonotype was observed a single time. DNA of the CDR3: TGCGCCAGCAGTGAGGGGGACCTAGGTCAGCCCCAGCATTTT. This encodes CASSEGDLGQPQHF. The chain uses TRBV10-1 and TRBJ1-5; maybe TRBD1 (5 bases). Germline CDR1 is WNHNN and CDR2 is SYGVQD (reference sequence). Trimming stripped 2 bases from V and 6 bases from J, with 11 bases between. CDR3 size: 14 residues.

This chain links TRBV6-6 with TRBJ1-1; perhaps TRBD1 as D (5 bases). CDR1 MNHNY and CDR2 SVGAGI come from the germline V gene (reference sequence). Between the trimmed V and J ends, which lost 2 bases and 1 base, there was a span of 8 bases. The CDR3 totals 14 residues. This CDR3 reads CASSYHTGNTEAFF. For the CDR3, the DNA is TGTGCCAGCAGTTACCATACAGGGAACACTGAAGCTTTCTTT.

The rearrangement uses TRBV3-1 and TRBJ2-6, with D unclear. V shed 4 bases and J shed 0 bases, with 4 bases lying between them. CDR3 length: 14 amino acids. Germline V gene data show CDR1 as LGHDT and CDR2 as YNNKEL (reference sequence). CDR3 protein: CASSPSSGANVLTF. The CDR3 nucleotides read TGTGCCAGCAGCCCCAGCTCTGGGGCCAACGTCCTGACTTTC.

In its sample, this clonotype was seen many times. This chain uses TRBV24-1 with TRBJ2-1; TRBD1 aligns across 7 bases. Germline CDR1 is KGHDR and CDR2 is SFDVKD. The V segment lost 8 bases and the J segment 4 bases; nucleotides outside the gene matches: 1. The length of the CDR3 is 12 residues. CDR3 loop: CATTDRYNEQFF. The CDR3, as DNA: TGTGCCACCACGGACAGGTACAATGAGCAGTTCTTC.

V is TRBV7-2 and J is TRBJ2-4; D is tentatively TRBD1 or TRBD2 (5 bases each). The J call could be wrong; TRBJ2-7 is a better fit for the DNA end. The germline V gene has CDR1 SGHTA and CDR2 FQGNSA. The CDR3 runs 14 residues. CDR3 DNA sequence: TGTGCCAGCAGCGTCCGGGACGGTGCCTACGAGCAGTACTTC. Translated: CASSVRDGAYEQYF.

The rearrangement joins TRBV7-9 to TRBJ2-1; no firm D call. This CDR3 has 14 residues. V lost 2 bases and J 8 bases, leaving 13 bases between the germline ends. Germline CDR1 and CDR2: SEHNR and FQNEAQ (reference sequence). DNA of the CDR3: TGTGCCAGCAGCTTACATCTAGATGGCTATGAGCAGTTCTTC. Its translation: CASSLHLDGYEQFF. The full variable domain, completed using reference TRBV7-9 and TRBJ2-1, is DTGVSQNPRHKITKRGQNVTFRCDPISEHNRLYWYRQTLGQGPEFLTYFQNEAQLEKSRLLSDRFSAERPKGSFSTLEIQRTEQGDSAMYLCASSLHLDGYEQFFGPGTRLTVL.

This chain connects TRBV5-5 to TRBJ2-7, with 9 bases aligning to TRBD1. The CDR3 has 15 amino acids. Germline lookup yields CDR1 SGHKS and CDR2 YYEKEE (reference sequence). V dropped 2 bases and J dropped 2; count of bases not matched to a gene: 5. The CDR3 reads CASSFRGQGTYEQYF. CDR3 in DNA: TGTGCCAGCAGCTTCCGGGGACAGGGAACCTACGAGCAGTACTTC.

This clonotype was recorded a few times. Possible read error: a much larger clone is one base away. V gene TRBV28 combines with J gene TRBJ2-1; the D gene is possibly TRBD2 (6 bases). The J call may be wrong; the DNA end is better matched by TRBJ2-7. Germline V gene lookup returns CDR1 MDHEN and CDR2 SYDVKM. The CDR3 totals 14 residues. The CDR3 is CASLRAGSYNEQYF. CDR3 nucleotide sequence: TGTGCCAGCCTAAGGGCGGGGTCCTACAATGAGCAGTACTTC.

In this sample, this clonotype turned up many times. This rearrangement joins TRBV5-5 to TRBJ1-5; D not resolved. CDR1 is SGHKS and CDR2 is YYEKEE in the germline V gene (reference sequence). V lost 0 bases to trimming and J lost 0 bases, with 7 bases between them. The CDR3 length is 15 residues. The CDR3 sequence is CASSLESYSNQPQHF. CDR3 DNA: TGTGCCAGCAGCTTGGAATCTTATAGCAATCAGCCCCAGCATTTT.

The rearrangement links TRBV7-2 to TRBJ1-2; a weak D match, TRBD1 (6 bases). Near its end, the DNA agrees better with TRBJ2-7, so the J call may be wrong. Germline values: CDR1 SGHTA, CDR2 FQGNSA. The CDR3 loop spans 14 amino acids. This chain's CDR3 is CASSPTGNTYEQYF. The CDR3 region has the DNA TGTGCCAGCAGCCCAACAGGGAATACCTACGAGCAGTACTTC.

This clonotype was found a few times. Being one base from a much bigger clone, this may be a read error. The chain couples TRBV14 to TRBJ2-3; TRBD2 matches at 10 bases. The end of the DNA fits TRBJ2-7 better, so the J call may be wrong. Germline V gene sequence: CDR1 SGHDN, CDR2 FVKESK. The CDR3 is 18 residues long. CDR3 loop: CASSQTIQRGGSYNEQYF. The CDR3 coding sequence is TGTGCCAGCAGCCAAACAATCCAGCGGGGGGGCTCCTACAATGAGCAGTACTTC.

This clonotype was found many times. The chain uses TRBV5-4 and TRBJ2-1; maybe TRBD2 (6 bases). Per germline, CDR1 SGHNT and CDR2 YYREEE (reference sequence). The CDR3 runs 14 residues. V was trimmed by 0 bases and J by 5 bases, leaving 9 bases between them. As DNA, the CDR3 is TGTGCCAGCAGCTTGGGTCAGCGGGACAATGAGCAGTTCTTC. It is translated as CASSLGQRDNEQFF. Using reference TRBV5-4 and TRBJ2-1 for the parts outside the CDR3, the full variable domain is ETGVTQSPTHLIKTRGQQVTLRCSSQSGHNTVSWYQQALGQGPQFIFQYYREEENGRGNFPPRFSGLQFPNYSSELNVNALELDDSALYLCASSLGQRDNEQFFGPGTRLTVL.

Here the CDR3 reads CASSTGLAARTDTQYF. In DNA, the CDR3 is TGTGCCAGTAGTACTGGACTAGCGGCCCGCACAGATACGCAGTATTTT. The chain carries TRBV19 and TRBJ2-3, with 10 bases fitting TRBD2. CDR1 is LNHDA and CDR2 is SQIVND in the germline V gene (reference sequence). Unmatched junction bases numbered 5, after V lost 4 bases and J lost 1 base. This CDR3 has 16 residues.

This chain uses TRBV18 with TRBJ2-4, with a tentative D call TRBD2 (6 bases). TRBJ2-1 matches the DNA end more closely, so the J call is doubtful. This CDR3 spans 19 amino acids. Per germline, CDR1 KGHSH and CDR2 LQKENI. CDR3 sequence (DNA): TGTGCCAGCTCACCACGGGAACTAGCTGAAGACCATCCTTACAATGAGCAGTTCTTC. Encoded protein: CASSPRELAEDHPYNEQFF.

The genes are TRBV12-3 or TRBV12-4 and TRBJ2-3; 7 positions agree with TRBD1. The tail of the sequence fits TRBJ2-7 better, so the J call may be wrong. The CDR3 has 15 residues. CDR3 in amino acids: CASRQTSETGFEQYF. DNA for the CDR3: TGTGCCAGCAGGCAAACGTCCGAGACAGGGTTTGAGCAGTACTTC.

This clonotype appeared many times. This rearrangement joins TRBV10-3 to TRBJ2-3; 8 positions agree with TRBD2. Looked up from germline, CDR1 is ENHRY and CDR2 is SYGVKD. V lost 0 bases to trimming and J lost 4 bases; unmatched junction nucleotides: 9. The CDR3 totals 17 residues. The CDR3 nucleotides read TGTGCCATCAGTGAGTCGGGTTCAGCGGGAGAACCAGATACGCAGTATTTT. The encoded protein is CAISESGSAGEPDTQYF.

As regards this clonotype: Likely a read error: the CDR3 ends without its conserved phenylalanine or tryptophan. The DNA is left out, because the CDR3 cannot be placed on it with certainty; the CDR3 is given as TCRdb lists it. The rearrangement joins TRBV4-1 to TRBJ2-3. The CDR3 numbers 8 amino acids, ends counted. In germline, CDR1 is MGHRA, CDR2 YSYEKL. The CDR3 protein is CASSQPKS.

J is TRBJ2-7 and V is TRBV28, with TRBD1 matching 8 bases. V lost 5 bases and J lost 3; bases outside the gene matches: 3. CDR1 is MDHEN and CDR2 is SYDVKM in the germline V gene. The length of the CDR3 is 13 residues. The CDR3: CASSLTGGYEQYF. The CDR3 DNA reads as TGTGCCAGCAGTCTTACAGGGGGCTACGAGCAGTACTTC.

The rearrangement links TRBV11-3 to TRBJ2-7; no reliable D call. From germline, CDR1 is SGHNT and CDR2 YENEEA. This CDR3 is built from 14 residues. Trimming pared 6 bases from V and 2 bases from J, leaving 14 bases between. The CDR3 DNA is TGTGCCAGCAGGTCTAGATTTTCTCCCTACGAGCAGTACTTC. This codes for CASRSRFSPYEQYF.

In its sample, this clonotype was seen once. The chain carries TRBV11-2 and TRBJ1-1; unclear D gene. V lost 6 bases, J lost 11 bases, and 16 bases lay in between. This CDR3 region has 12 residues. Germline V gives CDR1 SGHAT, CDR2 FQNNGV. The CDR3 bases are TGTGCCAGCAGGACCAGACAAGGCTTGGCTTTCTTT. Translating gives CASRTRQGLAFF.

The V gene is TRBV12-3 or TRBV12-4, the J gene TRBJ2-2; 8 nucleotides match TRBD1. V lost 5 bases and J lost 4; bases outside the gene matches: 6. The CDR3 is 15 residues long. For the CDR3, the DNA is TGTGCCAGCAGTACTCGGACAGGGCCCACCGGGGAGCTGTTTTTT. Its translation is CASSTRTGPTGELFF.

This clonotype was observed a handful of times. Since the CDR3 does not end with the conserved phenylalanine or tryptophan, this likely comes from a read error. Because the CDR3's place on the DNA is in doubt, the DNA is left out and the CDR3 is given as listed by TCRdb. CDR3 in amino acids: CASSPLPDRFNYGYTFGS. V usage is TRBV7-8 and J usage is TRBJ2-7; no check of the table's D call, TRBD1, against the DNA was made. The germline gives CDR1 SGHVS, CDR2 FQNEAQ. The CDR3 has 18 amino acids, counting both end residues.

V and J are TRBV4-3 and TRBJ2-1; 8 nucleotides align to TRBD1. Germline CDR1 reads LGHNA; CDR2 reads YSLEER. V lost 1 base, J lost 4 bases, and 0 bases stayed unmatched. There are 14 residues in the CDR3. CDR3 coding DNA: TGCGCCAGCAGCCAAGGGACAGGGTACAATGAGCAGTTCTTC. Protein sequence: CASSQGTGYNEQFF.

The genes are TRBV7-3 and TRBJ1-1; D not certain. The J call may be in error: the DNA end matches TRBJ2-2 better. Germline loops: CDR1 SGHTA, CDR2 FQGTGA. The CDR3 has 11 residues. As DNA, the CDR3 is TGTGCCAGCAGCATCACCGGGGAGCTGTTTTTT. This codes for CASSITGELFF.

This clonotype was observed many times. A much larger clone differs by one base, so this may be a read error. This chain connects TRBV7-9 to TRBJ2-5; 12 bases map to TRBD2. Trimming removed 5 bases from V and 11 bases from J; junction bases left unmatched: 15. Per germline, CDR1 SEHNR and CDR2 FQNEAQ (reference sequence). The CDR3 length is 16 residues. CDR3 DNA: TGTGCCAGCAGCCCGAGACTAGCGGGAGCTCTCAATGAGCAGTACTTC. Its translation is CASSPRLAGALNEQYF.

The chain combines TRBV7-2 with TRBJ2-5, with a possible D match to TRBD2 (6 bases). Germline assignment: CDR1 SGHTA and CDR2 FQGNSA. The CDR3 spans 16 residues. Trimming shortened V by 6 bases and J by 2 bases, and 19 bases separated the two germline ends. For the CDR3, the DNA is TGTGCCAGCAGGATTGGGTTTACTAGCATACAAGAGACCCAGTACTTC. Translated, it gives CASRIGFTSIQETQYF.

With respect to this clonotype: The conserved final phenylalanine or tryptophan is absent from the CDR3, which likely points to a read error. The DNA is omitted, as the CDR3 cannot be located on it reliably, and the CDR3 follows TCRdb's listing. V usage is TRBV25-1 and J usage is TRBJ2-1; the table gives TRBD1 as D, unverified against the DNA. CDR1 and CDR2 (germline): MGHDK, SYGVNS. Termini included, the CDR3 measures 17 amino acids. The CDR3 spells CASSESEGKGYEQYFGN.